This T cell receptor (beta chain) is drawn from a study of Graves' ophthalmopathy and Graves' hyperthyroidism. About the study: Hyperthyroidism counted as stable given no ophthalmopathy within 18 months of follow-up. Findings and limits, study-wide: Blood repertoires reportedly contained most expanded thyroid clonotypes above 0.001 frequency. The model predicted progression of ophthalmopathy with a sensitivity of 70% to 71%, and its specificity was less than 85%.

The sequenced template was RNA, covering the TCR beta CDR3 region. Scientists carried out first-round RT-PCR using HTBI primers and then a second-round multiplex PCR. TCRdb re-called the multiplex PCR reads through MiXCR, storing one row per CDR3 protein. This table has some 1.1 million distinct CDR3 sequences, less than 45% appearing once. Points on this clonotype: Its antigen is unidentified.

The sequenced material came from peripheral blood or thyroid tissue (not recorded which). This TCR came from an adult man with Graves' hyperthyroidism.

CDR3 DNA: TGTGCCAGCAGCCCGGACGACAGGGACCTTGAAAAACTGTTTTTT. It translates to CASSPDDRDLEKLFF. V and J are TRBV9 and TRBJ1-4; 7 bases line up with TRBD1. Germline values: CDR1 SGDLS, CDR2 YYNGEE. The CDR3 has 15 residues. Trimming at V came to 4 bases and at J to 7 bases, leaving 10 bases not matched to a gene.